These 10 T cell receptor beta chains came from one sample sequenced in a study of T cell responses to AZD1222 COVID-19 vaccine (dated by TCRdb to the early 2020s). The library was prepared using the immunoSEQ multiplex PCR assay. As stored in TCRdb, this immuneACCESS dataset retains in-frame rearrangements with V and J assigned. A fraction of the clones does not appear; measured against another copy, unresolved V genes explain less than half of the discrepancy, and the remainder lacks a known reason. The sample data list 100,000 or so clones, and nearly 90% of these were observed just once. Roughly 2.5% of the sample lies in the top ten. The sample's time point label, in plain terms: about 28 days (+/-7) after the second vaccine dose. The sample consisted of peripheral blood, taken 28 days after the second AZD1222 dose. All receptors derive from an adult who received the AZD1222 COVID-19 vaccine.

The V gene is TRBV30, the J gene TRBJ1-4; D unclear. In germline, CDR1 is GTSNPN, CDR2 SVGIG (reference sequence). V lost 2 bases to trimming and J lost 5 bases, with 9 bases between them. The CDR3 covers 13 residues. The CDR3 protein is CAWSFSPNEKLFF. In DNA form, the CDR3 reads TGTGCCTGGAGTTTCAGCCCAAATGAAAAACTGTTTTTT.

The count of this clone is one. The CDR3: CASSSGHLGYTF. The CDR3 bases are TGTGCCAGCAGTTCGGGCCATCTTGGCTACACCTTC. The chain carries TRBV12-3 or TRBV12-4 and TRBJ1-2; unclear D gene. The V and J ends lost 4 bases and 7 bases respectively, with 10 bases between them. This CDR3 has 12 amino acids.

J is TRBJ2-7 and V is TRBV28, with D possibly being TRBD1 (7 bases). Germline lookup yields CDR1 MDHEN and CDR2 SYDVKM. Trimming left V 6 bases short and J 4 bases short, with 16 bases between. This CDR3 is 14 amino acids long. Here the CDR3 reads CASSEAGGTYEQYF. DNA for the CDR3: TGTGCCAGCAGCGAGGCAGGGGGGACTTACGAGCAGTACTTC.

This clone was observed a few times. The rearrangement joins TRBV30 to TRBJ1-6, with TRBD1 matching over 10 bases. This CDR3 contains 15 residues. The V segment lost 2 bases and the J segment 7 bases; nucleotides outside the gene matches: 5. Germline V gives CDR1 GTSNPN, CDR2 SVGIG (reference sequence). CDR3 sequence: CAWSLPDRGNSPLHF. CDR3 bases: TGTGCCTGGAGTCTACCGGACAGGGGGAATTCACCCCTCCACTTT.

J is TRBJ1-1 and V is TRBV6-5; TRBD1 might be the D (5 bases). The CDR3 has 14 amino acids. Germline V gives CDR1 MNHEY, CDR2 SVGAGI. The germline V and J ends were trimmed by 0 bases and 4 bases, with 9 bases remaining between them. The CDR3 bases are TGTGCCAGCAGTTACTCGACGAGGGGCACTGAAGCTTTCTTT. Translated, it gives CASSYSTRGTEAFF.

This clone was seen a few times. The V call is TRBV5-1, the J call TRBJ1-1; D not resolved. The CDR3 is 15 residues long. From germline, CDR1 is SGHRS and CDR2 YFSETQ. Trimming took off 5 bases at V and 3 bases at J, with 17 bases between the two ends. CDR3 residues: CASRTVLGSDTEAFF. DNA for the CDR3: TGCGCCAGCAGAACCGTGCTGGGATCGGACACTGAAGCTTTCTTT.

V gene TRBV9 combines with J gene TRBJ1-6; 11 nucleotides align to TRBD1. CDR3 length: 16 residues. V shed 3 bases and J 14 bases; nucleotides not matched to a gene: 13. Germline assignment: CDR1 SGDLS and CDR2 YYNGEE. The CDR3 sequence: CASSATWDRGSESLHF. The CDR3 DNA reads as TGTGCCAGCAGCGCAACCTGGGACAGGGGGTCTGAATCCCTCCACTTT.

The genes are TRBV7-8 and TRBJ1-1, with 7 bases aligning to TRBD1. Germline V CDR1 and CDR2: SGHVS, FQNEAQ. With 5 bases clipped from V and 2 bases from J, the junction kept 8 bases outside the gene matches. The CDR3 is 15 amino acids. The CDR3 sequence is CASSPGQRLNTEAFF. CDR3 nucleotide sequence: TGTGCCAGCAGCCCGGGACAGAGACTTAACACTGAAGCTTTCTTT.

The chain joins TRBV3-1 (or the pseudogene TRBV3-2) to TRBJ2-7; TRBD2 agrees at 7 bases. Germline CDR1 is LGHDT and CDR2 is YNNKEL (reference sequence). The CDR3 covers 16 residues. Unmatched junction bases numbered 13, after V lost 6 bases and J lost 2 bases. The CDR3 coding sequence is TGTGCCAGCAGGGGTCCGGGGACTATCACTCCCTACGAGCAGTACTTC. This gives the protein CASRGPGTITPYEQYF.

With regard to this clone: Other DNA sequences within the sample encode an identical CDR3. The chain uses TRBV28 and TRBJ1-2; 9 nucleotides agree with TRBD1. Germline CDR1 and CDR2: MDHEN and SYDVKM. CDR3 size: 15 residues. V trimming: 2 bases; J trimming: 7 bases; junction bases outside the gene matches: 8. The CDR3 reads CASSLLPGQGFGYTF. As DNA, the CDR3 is TGTGCCAGCAGTTTACTACCGGGACAGGGATTTGGCTACACCTTC.